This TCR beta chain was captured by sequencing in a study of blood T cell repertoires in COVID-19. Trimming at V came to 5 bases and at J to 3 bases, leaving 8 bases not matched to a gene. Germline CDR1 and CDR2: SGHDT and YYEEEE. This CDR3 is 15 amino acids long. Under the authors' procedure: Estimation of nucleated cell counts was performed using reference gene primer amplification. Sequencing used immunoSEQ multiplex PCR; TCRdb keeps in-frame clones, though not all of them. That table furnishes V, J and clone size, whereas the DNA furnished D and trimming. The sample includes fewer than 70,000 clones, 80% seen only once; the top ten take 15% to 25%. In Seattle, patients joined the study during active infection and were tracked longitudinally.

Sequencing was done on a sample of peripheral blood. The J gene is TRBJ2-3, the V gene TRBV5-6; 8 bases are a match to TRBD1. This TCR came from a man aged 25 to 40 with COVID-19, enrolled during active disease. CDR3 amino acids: CASRRTGKQTDTQYF. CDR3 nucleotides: TGTGCCAGCAGGCGGACAGGGAAACAGACAGATACGCAGTATTTT.